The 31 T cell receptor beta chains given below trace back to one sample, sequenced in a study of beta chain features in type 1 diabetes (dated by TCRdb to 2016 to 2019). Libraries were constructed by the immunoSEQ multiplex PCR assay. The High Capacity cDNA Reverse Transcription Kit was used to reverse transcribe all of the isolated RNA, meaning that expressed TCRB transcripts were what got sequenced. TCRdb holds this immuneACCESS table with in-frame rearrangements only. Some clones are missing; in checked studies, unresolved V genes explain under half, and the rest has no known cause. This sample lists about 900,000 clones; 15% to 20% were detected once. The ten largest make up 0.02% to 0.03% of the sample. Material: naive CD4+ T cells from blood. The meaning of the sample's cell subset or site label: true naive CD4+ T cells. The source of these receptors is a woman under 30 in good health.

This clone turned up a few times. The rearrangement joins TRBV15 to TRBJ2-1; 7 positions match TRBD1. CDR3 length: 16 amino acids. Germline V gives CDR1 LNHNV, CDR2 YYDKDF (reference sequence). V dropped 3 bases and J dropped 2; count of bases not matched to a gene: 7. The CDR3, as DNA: TGTGCCACCAGCAGGACACGACAGGGACCCTACAATGAGCAGTTCTTC. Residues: CATSRTRQGPYNEQFF.

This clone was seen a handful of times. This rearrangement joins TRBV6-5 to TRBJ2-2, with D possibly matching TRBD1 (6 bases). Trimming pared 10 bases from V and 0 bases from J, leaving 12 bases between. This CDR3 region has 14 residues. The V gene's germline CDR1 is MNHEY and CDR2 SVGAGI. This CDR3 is CAIRGSANTGELFF. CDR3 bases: TGTGCCATAAGGGGGAGTGCGAACACCGGGGAGCTGTTTTTT.

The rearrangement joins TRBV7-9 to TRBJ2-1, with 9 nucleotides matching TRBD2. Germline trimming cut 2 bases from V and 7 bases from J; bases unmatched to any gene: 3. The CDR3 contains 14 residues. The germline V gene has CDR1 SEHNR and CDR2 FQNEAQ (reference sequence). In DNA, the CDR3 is TGTGCCAGCAGCTTAACACTAGCGGGTAATGAGCAGTTCTTC. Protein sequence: CASSLTLAGNEQFF.

Here the CDR3 reads CASSQSMEKLFF. Here the CDR3 DNA reads TGTGCCAGCAGCCAATCGATGGAAAAACTGTTTTTT. This chain joins TRBV4-2 and TRBJ1-4; the D is unclear. V was cut by 2 bases and J by 8 bases, with 6 bases left in between. The CDR3 has 12 amino acids. The germline CDR1 and CDR2 sequences are LGHNA and YNFKEQ.

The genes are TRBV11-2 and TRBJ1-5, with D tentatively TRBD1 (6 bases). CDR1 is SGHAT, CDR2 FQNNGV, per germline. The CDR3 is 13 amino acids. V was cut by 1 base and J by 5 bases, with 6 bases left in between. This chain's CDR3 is CASSLAGDQPQHF. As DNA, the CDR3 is TGTGCCAGCAGCTTAGCAGGGGATCAGCCCCAGCATTTT.

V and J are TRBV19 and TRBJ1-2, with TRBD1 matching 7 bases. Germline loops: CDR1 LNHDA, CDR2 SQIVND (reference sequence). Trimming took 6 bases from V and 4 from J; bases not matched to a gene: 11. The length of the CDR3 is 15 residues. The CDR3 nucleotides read TGTGCCAGTAGAGGGTCCGGGACAGCGGTCTATGGCTACACCTTC. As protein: CASRGSGTAVYGYTF.

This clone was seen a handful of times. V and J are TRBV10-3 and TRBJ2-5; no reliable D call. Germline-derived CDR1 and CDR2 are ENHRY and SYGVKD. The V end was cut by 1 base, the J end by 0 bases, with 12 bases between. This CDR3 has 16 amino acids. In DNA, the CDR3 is TGTGCCATCAGTGAGTACCGGACGGCGGACCAAGAGACCCAGTACTTC. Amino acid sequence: CAISEYRTADQETQYF.

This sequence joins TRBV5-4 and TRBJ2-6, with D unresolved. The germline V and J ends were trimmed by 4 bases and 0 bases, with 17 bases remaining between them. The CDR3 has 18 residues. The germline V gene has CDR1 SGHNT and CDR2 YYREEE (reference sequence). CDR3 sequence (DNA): TGTGCCAGCAGCCAAGAGGTCATGTTGTCCTCTGGGGCCAACGTCCTGACTTTC. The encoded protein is CASSQEVMLSSGANVLTF.

This CDR3 reads CASSSYPPDTQYF. DNA of the CDR3: TGTGCCAGCAGTTCCTACCCCCCAGATACGCAGTATTTT. The chain links TRBV28 to TRBJ2-3, with unresolved D. Germline V gene data show CDR1 as MDHEN and CDR2 as SYDVKM. Trimming stripped 4 bases from V and 4 bases from J, with 9 bases between. This CDR3 has 13 amino acids.

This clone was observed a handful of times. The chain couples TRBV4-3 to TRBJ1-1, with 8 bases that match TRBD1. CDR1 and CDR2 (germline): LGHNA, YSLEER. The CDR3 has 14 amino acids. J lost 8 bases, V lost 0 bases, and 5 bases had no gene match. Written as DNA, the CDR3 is TGCGCCAGCAGCCAAGATAGCTGGACAGGGGAAGCTTTCTTT. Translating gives CASSQDSWTGEAFF.

This CDR3 is CASSLDPSGELFF. DNA for the CDR3: TGTGCCAGCAGCCTGGACCCGAGCGGGGAGCTGTTTTTT. The V call is TRBV9, the J call TRBJ2-2; the D is unclear. The germline CDR1 and CDR2 sequences are SGDLS and YYNGEE. This CDR3 region has 13 residues. Trimming removed 4 bases from V and 7 bases from J, with 11 bases in between.

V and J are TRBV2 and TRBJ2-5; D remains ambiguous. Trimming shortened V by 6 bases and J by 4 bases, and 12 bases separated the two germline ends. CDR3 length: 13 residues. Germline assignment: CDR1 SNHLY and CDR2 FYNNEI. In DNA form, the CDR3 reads TGTGCCAGCAGAAGGGCTAGGTTAGAGACCCAGTACTTC. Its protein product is CASRRARLETQYF.

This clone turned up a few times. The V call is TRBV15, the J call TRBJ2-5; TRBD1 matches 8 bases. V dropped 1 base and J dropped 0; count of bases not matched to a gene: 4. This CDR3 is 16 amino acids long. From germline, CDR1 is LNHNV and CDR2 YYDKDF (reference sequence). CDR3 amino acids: CATSRGGTGDQETQYF. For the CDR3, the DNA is TGTGCCACCAGCAGAGGCGGGACAGGAGACCAAGAGACCCAGTACTTC.

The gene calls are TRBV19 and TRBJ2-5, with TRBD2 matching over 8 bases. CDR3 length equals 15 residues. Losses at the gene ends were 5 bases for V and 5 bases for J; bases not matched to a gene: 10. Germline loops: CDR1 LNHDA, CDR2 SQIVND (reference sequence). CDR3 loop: CASSPVLAGAETQYF. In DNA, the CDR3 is TGTGCCAGTAGTCCCGTCCTAGCGGGTGCTGAGACCCAGTACTTC.

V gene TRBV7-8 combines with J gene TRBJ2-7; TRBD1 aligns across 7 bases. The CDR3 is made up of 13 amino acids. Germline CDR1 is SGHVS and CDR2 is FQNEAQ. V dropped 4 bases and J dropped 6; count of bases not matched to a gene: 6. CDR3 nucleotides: TGTGCCAGCAGCTCGGACAGGATCGGCGAGCAGTACTTC. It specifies CASSSDRIGEQYF.

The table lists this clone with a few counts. The CDR3 reads CASSLGLRSSVGQETQYF. The CDR3 DNA reads TGTGCCAGCAGCTTAGGTCTCCGGTCTTCAGTGGGCCAAGAGACCCAGTACTTC. The gene calls are TRBV11-1 and TRBJ2-5; the D is unclear. There are 18 residues in the CDR3. Germline lookup yields CDR1 SGHAT and CDR2 FQDESV (reference sequence). Trimming removed 1 base from V and 1 base from J, with 19 bases in between. Full variable domain (remainder filled in from reference TRBV11-1 and TRBJ2-5): EAEVAQSPRYKITEKSQAVAFWCDPISGHATLYWYRQILGQGPELLVQFQDESVVDDSQLPKDRFSAERLKGVDSTLKIQPAELGDSAMYLCASSLGLRSSVGQETQYFGPGTRLLVL.

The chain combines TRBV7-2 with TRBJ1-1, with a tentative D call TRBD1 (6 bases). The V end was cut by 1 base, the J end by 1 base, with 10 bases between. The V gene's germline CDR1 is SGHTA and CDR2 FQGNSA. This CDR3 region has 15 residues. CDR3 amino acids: CASSLVHRENTEAFF. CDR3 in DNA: TGTGCCAGCAGCTTAGTTCACAGGGAGAACACTGAAGCTTTCTTT.

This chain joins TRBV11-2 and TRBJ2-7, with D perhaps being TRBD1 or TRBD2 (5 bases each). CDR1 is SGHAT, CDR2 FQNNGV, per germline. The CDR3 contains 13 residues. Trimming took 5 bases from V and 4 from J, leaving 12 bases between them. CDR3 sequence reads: CASSPLREYEQYF. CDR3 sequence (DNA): TGTGCCAGCAGCCCCCTCAGGGAGTACGAGCAGTACTTC.

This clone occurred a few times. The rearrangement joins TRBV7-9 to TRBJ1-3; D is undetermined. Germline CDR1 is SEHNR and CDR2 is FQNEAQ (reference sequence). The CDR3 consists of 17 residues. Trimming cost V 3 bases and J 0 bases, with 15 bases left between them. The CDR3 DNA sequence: TGTGCCAGCAGCTTTCAGGTCGAGAGCTTCTCTGGAAACACCATATATTTT. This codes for CASSFQVESFSGNTIYF.

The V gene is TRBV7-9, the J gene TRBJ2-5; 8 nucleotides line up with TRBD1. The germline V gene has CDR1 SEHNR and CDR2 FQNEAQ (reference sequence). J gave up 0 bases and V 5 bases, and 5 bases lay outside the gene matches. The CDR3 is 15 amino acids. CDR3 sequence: CASSGHRGYQETQYF. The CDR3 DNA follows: TGTGCCAGCAGCGGTCACAGGGGGTACCAAGAGACCCAGTACTTC.

DNA for the CDR3: TGTGCCAGCGTTCCGGCTAGCGGGATCGGTGAGCAGTTCTTC. Translating it yields CASVPASGIGEQFF. The V gene is TRBV27, the J gene TRBJ2-1, with 9 bases that match TRBD2. The V and J ends lost 8 bases and 9 bases, in that order; junction bases with no gene match: 11. The CDR3 is made up of 14 amino acids. Germline assignment: CDR1 MNHEY and CDR2 SMNVEV (reference sequence).

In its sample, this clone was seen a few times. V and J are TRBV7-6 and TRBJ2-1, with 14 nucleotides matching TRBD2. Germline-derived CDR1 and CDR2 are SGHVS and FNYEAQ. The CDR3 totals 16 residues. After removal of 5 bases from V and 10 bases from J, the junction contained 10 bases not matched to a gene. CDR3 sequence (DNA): TGTGCCAGCAGCCCTTTGGGACTAGCGGGAGTAGGCGAGCAGTTCTTC. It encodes CASSPLGLAGVGEQFF.

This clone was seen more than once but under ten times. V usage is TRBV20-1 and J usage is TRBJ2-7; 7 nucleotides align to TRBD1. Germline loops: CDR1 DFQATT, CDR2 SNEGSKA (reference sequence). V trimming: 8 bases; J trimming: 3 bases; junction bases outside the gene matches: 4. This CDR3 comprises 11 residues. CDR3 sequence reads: CSPDRDYEQYF. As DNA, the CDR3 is TGCAGTCCCGACAGGGACTACGAGCAGTACTTC.

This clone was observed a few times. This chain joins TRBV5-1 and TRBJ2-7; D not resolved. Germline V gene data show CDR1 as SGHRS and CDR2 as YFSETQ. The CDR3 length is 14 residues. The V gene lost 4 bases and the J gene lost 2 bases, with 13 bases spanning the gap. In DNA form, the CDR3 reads TGCGCCAGCAGCCCAAAGGTTGGGGCCTACGAGCAGTACTTC. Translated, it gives CASSPKVGAYEQYF.

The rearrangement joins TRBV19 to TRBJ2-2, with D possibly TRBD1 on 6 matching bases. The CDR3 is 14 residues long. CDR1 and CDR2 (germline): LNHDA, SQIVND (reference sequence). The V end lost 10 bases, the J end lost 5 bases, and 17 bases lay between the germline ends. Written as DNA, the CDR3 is TGTGCCACCACCATACAGGGTGGTACCGGGGAGCTGTTTTTT. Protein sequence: CATTIQGGTGELFF.

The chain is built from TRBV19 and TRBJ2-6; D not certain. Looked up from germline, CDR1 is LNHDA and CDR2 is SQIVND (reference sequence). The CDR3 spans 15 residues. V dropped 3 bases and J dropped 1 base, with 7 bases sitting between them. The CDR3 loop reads CASSIIGSGANVLTF. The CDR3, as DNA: TGTGCCAGTAGTATCATTGGGTCTGGGGCCAACGTCCTGACTTTC.

The CDR3 DNA is TGTGCCAGCAGCTCGGGCCTGAAAGGAGAGACCCAGTACTTC. It encodes CASSSGLKGETQYF. The chain joins TRBV7-2 to TRBJ2-5; no definite D call. Germline assignment: CDR1 SGHTA and CDR2 FQGNSA. V was clipped by 4 bases and J by 4 bases, with 13 bases between them. CDR3 length equals 14 residues.

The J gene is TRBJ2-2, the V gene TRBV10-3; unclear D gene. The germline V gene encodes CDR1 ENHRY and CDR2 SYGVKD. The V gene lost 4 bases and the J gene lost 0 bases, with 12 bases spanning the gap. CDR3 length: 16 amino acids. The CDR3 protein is CAISAWVPTNTGELFF. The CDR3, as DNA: TGTGCCATCAGTGCGTGGGTCCCCACGAACACCGGGGAGCTGTTTTTT.

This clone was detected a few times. CDR3 sequence (DNA): TGTGCCAGTAGGGACTTGCTAATGTACAATGAGCAGTTCTTC. Its translation: CASRDLLMYNEQFF. The chain links TRBV19 to TRBJ2-1; D is possibly TRBD2 (5 bases). The CDR3 is 14 residues long. The germline V gene has CDR1 LNHDA and CDR2 SQIVND (reference sequence). Trimming removed 6 bases from V and 4 bases from J, with 13 bases in between.

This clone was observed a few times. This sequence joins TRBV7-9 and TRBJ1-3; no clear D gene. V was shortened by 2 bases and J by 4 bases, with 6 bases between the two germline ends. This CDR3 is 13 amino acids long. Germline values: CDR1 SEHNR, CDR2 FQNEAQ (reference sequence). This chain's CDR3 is CASSLFEGNTIYF. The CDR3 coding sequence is TGTGCCAGCAGCTTATTCGAGGGAAACACCATATATTTT.

The chain's CDR3 is CATSRGPGSPTEAFF. CDR3 coding DNA: TGTGCCACCAGCAGAGGTCCAGGGAGTCCCACTGAAGCTTTCTTT. The chain has TRBV15 and TRBJ1-1; D perhaps matches TRBD1 (5 bases). Germline-derived CDR1 and CDR2 are LNHNV and YYDKDF (reference sequence). Trimming cost V 1 base and J 4 bases, with 13 bases left between them. This CDR3 is built from 15 residues.